Listed here are 10 T cell receptor beta chains from one sample, sequenced in a study of blood T cell repertoires in COVID-19. Clones were sequenced by immunoSEQ multiplex PCR, and TCRdb holds only the in-frame ones, with some missing. The sample has hundreds of thousands of clones; more than 70% are singletons. The sequencing input was peripheral blood. The source of these receptors is a man older than 75 with acute or convalescent COVID-19.

CDR3 sequence reads: CASSIVGSGTGRRRTEAFF. CDR3 DNA sequence: TGTGCCAGTAGTATAGTTGGTTCAGGGACAGGGAGAAGGAGGACTGAAGCTTTCTTT. The rearrangement uses TRBV19 and TRBJ1-1, with 9 nucleotides matching TRBD1. Trimming at V came to 1 base and at J to 5 bases, leaving 17 bases not matched to a gene. The CDR3 is made up of 19 amino acids. Germline values: CDR1 LNHDA, CDR2 SQIVND (reference sequence).

The J gene is TRBJ2-7, the V gene TRBV11-3; D not resolved. Trimming shortened V by 2 bases and J by 0 bases, and 17 bases separated the two germline ends. This CDR3 comprises 17 residues. CDR1 is SGHNT and CDR2 is YENEEA in the germline V gene. CDR3 residues: CASSLLFWVLVSYEQYF. CDR3 coding DNA: TGTGCCAGCAGCTTATTGTTTTGGGTCCTAGTCTCCTACGAGCAGTACTTC. Full variable domain (rest looked up from reference TRBV11-3 and TRBJ2-7): EAGVVQSPRYKIIEKKQPVAFWCNPISGHNTLYWYLQNLGQGPELLIRYENEEAVDDSQLPKDRFSAERLKGVDSTLKIQPAELGDSAVYLCASSLLFWVLVSYEQYFGPGTRLTVT.

The V gene is TRBV10-3, the J gene TRBJ1-1; D gene uncertain. The CDR3 is 13 residues long. With 10 bases removed from V and 0 bases from J, the gap between germline ends came to 12 bases. Germline CDR1 and CDR2: ENHRY and SYGVKD. CDR3 sequence reads: CATPEGLNTEAFF. The CDR3 coding sequence is TGTGCCACCCCAGAGGGATTGAACACTGAAGCTTTCTTT.

The CDR3 bases are TGTGCCAGCAAAAGACAGGGTTATGGCTACACCTTC. It yields the protein CASKRQGYGYTF. V usage is TRBV6-5 and J usage is TRBJ1-2; 7 bases map to TRBD1. The CDR3 length is 12 residues. V dropped 7 bases and J dropped 5; count of bases not matched to a gene: 4. The germline gives CDR1 MNHEY, CDR2 SVGAGI.

The table lists this clone with a count of one. The V and J genes are TRBV6-5 and TRBJ2-6; D gene ambiguous. Per the germline V gene, CDR1 is MNHEY and CDR2 is SVGAGI. The V end was cut by 4 bases, the J end by 0 bases, with 7 bases between. CDR3 length equals 15 residues. The CDR3 coding sequence is TGTGCCAGCAGTTCCCAGTTCTCTGGGGCCAACGTCCTGACTTTC. Protein: CASSSQFSGANVLTF.

The CDR3 protein is CASSFGQGAGTEAFF. CDR3 sequence (DNA): TGCGCCAGCAGCTTCGGACAGGGGGCGGGCACTGAAGCTTTCTTT. This chain links TRBV5-1 with TRBJ1-1; TRBD1 agrees at 11 bases. The V gene end was trimmed by 2 bases and the J gene end by 4 bases; junction bases not matched to a gene: 4. The germline V gene has CDR1 SGHRS and CDR2 YFSETQ. The CDR3 length is 15 residues. The variable domain in full, completed from reference TRBV5-1 and TRBJ1-1, reads KAGVTQTPRYLIKTRGQQVTLSCSPISGHRSVSWYQQTPGQGLQFLFEYFSETQRNKGNFPGRFSGRQFSNSRSEMNVSTLELGDSALYLCASSFGQGAGTEAFFGQGTRLTVV.

This rearrangement joins TRBV5-1 to TRBJ2-7, with 11 bases lining up with TRBD2. Germline CDR1 reads SGHRS; CDR2 reads YFSETQ. The CDR3 sequence is 15 residues long. J gave up 2 bases and V 4 bases, and 5 bases lay outside the gene matches. As DNA, the CDR3 is TGCGCCAGCAGCCTAACTAGCGGGGGTCCCTACGAGCAGTACTTC. The encoded protein is CASSLTSGGPYEQYF.

The V call is TRBV19, the J call TRBJ1-1; D perhaps matches TRBD1 (6 bases). V dropped 5 bases and J dropped 0 bases, with 13 bases sitting between them. This CDR3 spans 15 amino acids. The germline V gene encodes CDR1 LNHDA and CDR2 SQIVND (reference sequence). The CDR3 region has the DNA TGTGCCAGTAGTCCGACCGACAGGCTGAACACTGAAGCTTTCTTT. It specifies CASSPTDRLNTEAFF.

The J gene is TRBJ2-2, the V gene TRBV2; 12 nucleotides match TRBD2. The V gene's germline CDR1 is SNHLY and CDR2 FYNNEI. This CDR3 has 18 residues. The J segment lost 4 bases and the V segment lost 4 bases, leaving 10 bases of the junction unmatched. The CDR3 DNA reads TGTGCCAGCAGTGCTCTCCCTTCTAGCGGGGGGGTCACCGGGGAGCTGTTTTTT. Protein product: CASSALPSSGGVTGELFF.

The chain couples TRBV4-1 to TRBJ1-2, with TRBD1 as a possible D gene (5 bases). The V end lost 1 base, the J end lost 2 bases, and 11 bases lay between the germline ends. CDR3 size: 15 residues. Germline V gene lookup returns CDR1 MGHRA and CDR2 YSYEKL. CDR3 loop: CASSQGQGRNYGYTF. CDR3 DNA sequence: TGCGCCAGCAGCCAAGGGCAGGGAAGGAACTATGGCTACACCTTC.